Below, 18 T cell receptor beta chains from the same sample are listed, as sequenced in a study of technical replicates of blood from a few donors. Assay: immunoSEQ multiplex PCR; the TCRdb copy retains only in-frame clones and omits some. This table holds some 80,000 clones, 96% found once. The source material was T cells isolated from PBMCs. Receptors were obtained from a human donor in good health.

The chain has TRBV5-1 and TRBJ2-3, with 7 positions matching TRBD2. CDR1 and CDR2 (germline): SGHRS, YFSETQ. This CDR3 has 16 amino acids. Trimming at V came to 2 bases and at J to 2 bases, leaving 8 bases not matched to a gene. The CDR3 loop reads CASSLVTSRDTDTQYF. In DNA, the CDR3 is TGCGCCAGCAGCTTAGTGACTAGCCGGGACACAGATACGCAGTATTTT.

The V call is TRBV11-3, the J call TRBJ2-1, with 8 bases identical to TRBD2. Germline V gene lookup returns CDR1 SGHNT and CDR2 YENEEA. The trim removed 1 base at V and 7 bases at J, leaving 6 bases unmatched. This CDR3 spans 15 amino acids. CDR3 DNA sequence: TGTGCCAGCAGCTTAGTCTTAGCGGGGACGAATGAGCAGTTCTTC. Translated: CASSLVLAGTNEQFF.

This chain connects TRBV19 to TRBJ2-7, with 8 positions matching TRBD1. Germline trimming cut 6 bases from V and 0 bases from J; bases unmatched to any gene: 7. The CDR3 has 15 residues. In germline, CDR1 is LNHDA, CDR2 SQIVND (reference sequence). CDR3 in amino acids: CASRPQGAGSYEQYF. The CDR3 nucleotides are TGTGCCAGTAGGCCCCAGGGGGCAGGCTCCTACGAGCAGTACTTC. Variable domain in full (rest from reference TRBV19 and TRBJ2-7): DGGITQSPKYLFRKEGQNVTLSCEQNLNHDAMYWYRQDPGQGLRLIYYSQIVNDFQKGDIAEGYSVSREKKESFPLTVTSAQKNPTAFYLCASRPQGAGSYEQYFGPGTRLTVT.

This chain joins TRBV5-1 and TRBJ1-1; D not certain. The CDR3 has 12 amino acids. CDR1 is SGHRS and CDR2 is YFSETQ in the germline V gene. V was pared by 2 bases and J by 7 bases, with 9 bases between. CDR3 in DNA: TGCGCCAGCAGCTTCAAGTCAGGTGAAGCTTTCTTT. It codes for CASSFKSGEAFF.

The V call is TRBV5-4, the J call TRBJ1-2; the D gene is possibly TRBD1 (6 bases). This CDR3 has 15 amino acids. Germline CDR1 reads SGHNT; CDR2 reads YYREEE (reference sequence). The V gene lost 4 bases and the J gene lost 4 bases, with 17 bases spanning the gap. The CDR3 DNA reads TGTGCCAGCAGCCCCGTGGCAGGGGCCCTCTATGGCTACACCTTC. This translates into CASSPVAGALYGYTF.

This clone was detected once. The CDR3: CASSTSPGNIQYF. Here the CDR3 DNA reads TGTGCCAGCAGCACAAGCCCCGGGAACATTCAGTACTTC. The J gene is TRBJ2-4, the V gene TRBV7-3, with D uncertain. The CDR3 loop spans 13 amino acids. The V and J ends lost 5 bases and 7 bases respectively, with 12 bases between them. Germline CDR1 reads SGHTA; CDR2 reads FQGTGA.

This clone showed up just a few times. This rearrangement joins TRBV29-1 to TRBJ1-1; D is unclear. This CDR3 spans 13 amino acids. Germline assignment: CDR1 SQVTM and CDR2 ANQGSEA. V was trimmed by 4 bases and J by 0 bases, leaving 9 bases between them. CDR3 nucleotides: TGCAGCGTTGTGTTGGCCTTGAACACTGAAGCTTTCTTT. Translated: CSVVLALNTEAFF.

This CDR3 reads CASRGGTPNYGYTF. The CDR3 DNA reads TGTGCCAGCAGGGGTGGGACTCCTAACTATGGCTACACCTTC. V and J are TRBV27 and TRBJ1-2; weak D call: TRBD1 (5 bases). CDR1 is MNHEY and CDR2 is SMNVEV in the germline V gene (reference sequence). V was clipped by 6 bases and J by 0 bases, with 11 bases between them. CDR3 length equals 14 residues.

This clone appeared once. This sequence joins TRBV14 and TRBJ2-3; weak D call: TRBD1 (6 bases). Germline V CDR1 and CDR2: SGHDN, FVKESK. Trimming cost V 4 bases and J 3 bases, with 11 bases left between them. This CDR3 is 14 amino acids long. The CDR3 reads CASSPAGVTDTQYF. CDR3 DNA sequence: TGTGCCAGCAGCCCAGCAGGGGTGACAGATACGCAGTATTTT.

This rearrangement joins TRBV9 to TRBJ1-1; D not certain. Germline CDR1 reads SGDLS; CDR2 reads YYNGEE. Trimming pared 6 bases from V and 1 base from J, leaving 16 bases between. CDR3 length: 15 residues. CDR3 coding DNA: TGTGCCAGCAACGACCTAAGAGGGTCGAACACTGAAGCTTTCTTT. Residues: CASNDLRGSNTEAFF. Filled out from reference TRBV9 and TRBJ1-1, the complete variable domain reads DSGVTQTPKHLITATGQRVTLRCSPRSGDLSVYWYQQSLDQGLQFLIQYYNGEERAKGNILERFSAQQFPDLHSELNLSSLELGDSALYFCASNDLRGSNTEAFFGQGTRLTVV.

The chain joins TRBV5-4 to TRBJ2-3; 10 bases fit TRBD1. The V segment lost 6 bases and the J segment 1 base; nucleotides outside the gene matches: 11. The CDR3 consists of 17 residues. Germline CDR1 is SGHNT and CDR2 is YYREEE (reference sequence). This CDR3 reads CASMAPPTGGGTDTQYF. The CDR3 coding sequence is TGTGCCAGCATGGCCCCTCCGACAGGGGGCGGCACAGATACGCAGTATTTT.

This sequence joins TRBV21-1 and TRBJ1-2; no check of the table's D call, TRBD1, against the DNA was made. TRBV21-1 corresponds to a pseudogene. The CDR3 extends over 14 amino acids. DNA of the CDR3: TGTGCCAGCAGCATGGGACAGGGAAACTATGGCTACACCTTC. Protein product: CASSMGQGNYGYTF.

The chain employs TRBV2 and TRBJ2-2, with TRBD2 as a possible D gene (6 bases). Germline V CDR1 and CDR2: SNHLY, FYNNEI. V was clipped by 6 bases and J by 8 bases, with 7 bases between them. The CDR3 totals 11 residues. The CDR3 here is CASRAGGELFF. The CDR3 nucleotides read TGTGCCAGCAGGGCGGGGGGGGAGCTGTTTTTT. The whole variable domain, remainder taken from reference TRBV2 and TRBJ2-2, is EPEVTQTPSHQVTQMGQEVILRCVPISNHLYFYWYRQILGQKVEFLVSFYNNEISEKSEIFDDQFSVERPDGSNFTLKIRSTKLEDSAMYFCASRAGGELFFGEGSRLTVL.

As DNA, the CDR3 is TGTGCCAGCAGCGGTAGGACAGGGAGGTCCCACGAGCAGTACTTC. This encodes CASSGRTGRSHEQYF. This sequence joins TRBV7-9 and TRBJ2-7; the match to TRBD1 covers 8 bases. The CDR3 covers 15 residues. The junction had 11 bases not matched to a gene; V was cut back by 5 bases and J by 5 bases. Germline V gene sequence: CDR1 SEHNR, CDR2 FQNEAQ (reference sequence).

This chain links TRBV27 with TRBJ1-1; D is unresolved. Germline loops: CDR1 MNHEY, CDR2 SMNVEV (reference sequence). This CDR3 comprises 15 residues. With 7 bases removed from V and 1 base from J, the gap between germline ends came to 16 bases. CDR3 DNA: TGTGCCAGCAACCCCCTAGGGAGGACGAACACTGAAGCTTTCTTT. This codes for CASNPLGRTNTEAFF.

V is TRBV4-3 and J is TRBJ2-1; tentatively, D is TRBD2 (5 bases). This CDR3 spans 16 amino acids. Germline loops: CDR1 LGHNA, CDR2 YSLEER. With 5 bases removed from V and 0 bases from J, the gap between germline ends came to 14 bases. The CDR3 DNA reads TGCGCCAGCAGCTTCGCTCAAGCGGACTCCTACAATGAGCAGTTCTTC. It specifies CASSFAQADSYNEQFF.

This clone has a single count. The CDR3 is CSVDRSGAGEKLFF. CDR3 sequence (DNA): TGCAGCGTTGATCGCTCAGGGGCGGGTGAAAAACTGTTTTTT. This chain links TRBV29-1 with TRBJ1-4; D may be TRBD1 (6 bases). Germline loops: CDR1 SQVTM, CDR2 ANQGSEA. The CDR3 sequence is 14 residues long. Trimming shortened V by 3 bases and J by 7 bases, and 15 bases separated the two germline ends. The variable domain in full, with the rest retrieved from reference TRBV29-1 and TRBJ1-4, is SAVISQKPSRDICQRGTSLTIQCQVDSQVTMMFWYRQQPGQSLTLIATANQGSEATYESGFVIDKFPISRPNLTFSTLTVSNMSPEDSSIYLCSVDRSGAGEKLFFGSGTQLSVL.

V gene TRBV10-3 combines with J gene TRBJ2-7; tentatively, D is TRBD1 (6 bases). Germline CDR1 reads ENHRY; CDR2 reads SYGVKD. The CDR3 extends over 14 amino acids. Trimming cost V 0 bases and J 6 bases, with 12 bases left between them. The CDR3 DNA sequence: TGTGCCATCAGTGAGTCCACAGGGCATGGCGAGCAGTACTTC. Its protein is CAISESTGHGEQYF.